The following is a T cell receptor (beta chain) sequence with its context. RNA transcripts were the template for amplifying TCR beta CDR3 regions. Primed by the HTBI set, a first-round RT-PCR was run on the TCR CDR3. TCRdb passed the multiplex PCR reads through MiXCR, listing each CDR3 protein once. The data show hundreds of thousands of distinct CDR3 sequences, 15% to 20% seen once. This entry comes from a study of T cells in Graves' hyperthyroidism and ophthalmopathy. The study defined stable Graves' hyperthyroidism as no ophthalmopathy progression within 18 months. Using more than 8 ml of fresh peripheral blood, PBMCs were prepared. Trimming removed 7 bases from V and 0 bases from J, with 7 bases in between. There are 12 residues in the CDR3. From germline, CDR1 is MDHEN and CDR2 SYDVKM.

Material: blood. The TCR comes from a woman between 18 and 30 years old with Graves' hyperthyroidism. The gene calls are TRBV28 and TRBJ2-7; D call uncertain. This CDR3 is CASTVNSYEQYF. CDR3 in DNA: TGTGCCAGCACTGTGAACTCCTACGAGCAGTACTTC.